Sequencing of this TCR beta chain was carried out in a study of T-cell reconstitution after alpha-beta-depleted transplantation in children. TCRbeta library preparation incorporated unique molecular identifiers. TCRdb ran MiXCR on the PCR reads and lists one entry per CDR3 protein. The sample shows around 700,000 distinct CDR3 sequences, over 10% of them seen only once. Concerning this clonotype: What it binds is not known.

General study findings and limits: Alpha-beta T cells about two months after transplant reportedly derived from several hundred expanded graft clones. Most T-cell counts and diversity one year after the transplant came from T cells that were newly produced.

The sample in question was PBMCs, obtained before TCRalphabeta/CD19-depleted stem cell transplant. The source is a girl aged 2 to 9 with congenital amegakaryocytic thrombocytopenia, due to receive a stem cell transplant.

CDR3 DNA sequence: TGTGCCAGCAGTTACTCGGCGCAGAGCTCCTACAATGAGCAGTTCTTC. This encodes CASSYSAQSSYNEQFF. The rearrangement uses TRBV6-5 and TRBJ2-1; D is unresolved. This CDR3 contains 16 residues. Germline values: CDR1 MNHEY, CDR2 SVGAGI. V was cut by 0 bases and J by 0 bases, with 9 bases left in between.